These T cell receptor beta chains were read from a single sample in a study of cytomegalovirus exposure and HLA in healthy donors. The table came from immunoSEQ multiplex PCR; TCRdb's copy has only in-frame clones and leaves some out. The data show around 110,000 clones, more than 60% seen once. Material: PBMCs. These receptors were taken from a man aged 55 to 70 in good health and CMV-seronegative. CDR3s include the opening cysteine and the closing phenylalanine or tryptophan. D genes are given only for firm matches.

j_gene,d_gene,v_gene,CDR3nt,CDR3aa
TRBJ2-1,TRBD1,TRBV6-5,TGTGCCAGCAGTTGGGTGGGGTACAGGGGCGATGAGCAGTTCTTC,CASSWVGYRGDEQFF
TRBJ2-5,TRBD2,TRBV7-3,TGTGCCAGCAGCGCATGGGGGGGGTCGGAGACCCAGTACTTC,CASSAWGGSETQYF
TRBJ1-1,-,TRBV11-2,TGTGCCAGCAGCCCTGGTAGGGGTCTGAACACTGAAGCTTTCTTT,CASSPGRGLNTEAFF
TRBJ1-5,-,TRBV29-1,TGCAGCGTTCTCACAGGATTTAGCAATCAGCCCCAGCATTTT,CSVLTGFSNQPQHF
TRBJ2-2,-,TRBV7-7,TGTGCCAGCAGCATTGACAGCGCCAGGACCGGGGAGCTGTTTTTT,CASSIDSARTGELFF
TRBJ2-2,-,TRBV5-1,TGCGCCAGCAGCTTCCGGGAGCGGCCGACCGGGGAGCTGTTTTTT,CASSFRERPTGELFF
TRBJ2-2,-,TRBV27,TGTGCCAGCAGTCCGCGGCCGGCCGGGGAGCTGTTTTTT,CASSPRPAGELFF
TRBJ1-1,TRBD1,TRBV5-6,TGTGCCAGCAGCTTACCGACAGGGGGCCGCACTGAAGCTTTCTTT,CASSLPTGGRTEAFF
TRBJ1-3,TRBD1,TRBV30,TGTGCCTGGGGGGGGACAGCCGGAAACACCATATATTTT,CAWGGTAGNTIYF
TRBJ1-5,-,TRBV7-2,TGTGCCAGCAGCTTGAGTCAGGTCAATCAGCCCCAGCATTTT,CASSLSQVNQPQHF
TRBJ1-1,-,TRBV30,TGTGCCTGGAGTCCCAGGGGAAGGGGGAGCACTGAAGCTTTCTTT,CAWSPRGRGSTEAFF
TRBJ2-1,TRBD1,TRBV30,TGTGCCTGGAGTGTTTCGGTCACAGGGGAGTTCTTC,CAWSVSVTGEFF
TRBJ2-5,TRBD2,TRBV9,TGTGCCAGCAGCGAGACTAGCGGGGGGGCCTGGGAGACCCAGTACTTC,CASSETSGGAWETQYF
TRBJ2-1,-,TRBV6-1,TGTGCCAGCAGTGAATTTGCGTTACTCAAATCCAATGAGCAGTTCTTC,CASSEFALLKSNEQFF
TRBJ1-5,-,TRBV2,TGTGCCAGCAGTGCCGAGGGTCAGGGCAATCAGCCCCAGCATTTT,CASSAEGQGNQPQHF
TRBJ2-3,-,TRBV9,TGTGCCAGCAATCATAAGGACAGATGGGCAGATACGCAGTATTTT,CASNHKDRWADTQYF
TRBJ2-7,-,TRBV12-5,TGTGCTAGTGGTCCCGATCTACAGGCCTACGAGCAGTACTTC,CASGPDLQAYEQYF
TRBJ2-5,TRBD1,TRBV5-8,TGTGCCAGCAGCGGAGGGGACAGGACAGCGATGGAGACCCAGTACTTC,CASSGGDRTAMETQYF
TRBJ1-1,-,TRBV10-3,TGTGCCATCAGTGAGGGGGTAGGGGGAAGGAACACTGAAGCTTTCTTT,CAISEGVGGRNTEAFF
TRBJ1-2,TRBD1,TRBV14,TGTGCCAGCAGCCTACTACCGGGACAGGGGGCTTATGGCTACACCTTC,CASSLLPGQGAYGYTF
TRBJ1-1,-,TRBV7-9,TGTGCCAGCAGCCCCCCGGGTAGCGGGACTGAAGCTTTCTTT,CASSPPGSGTEAFF
TRBJ2-1,-,TRBV4-3,TGCGCCAGCAGCCAGGCATTTGGTGAGCAGTTCTTC,CASSQAFGEQFF